Below are 16 T cell receptor beta chains sequenced from a single sample in a study of blood T cell repertoires in COVID-19. Sequenced by immunoSEQ multiplex PCR; TCRdb stores in-frame clones only, minus some. The table lists tens of thousands of clones, 74% of them singletons. Sequencing was carried out using peripheral blood. The receptor source for this set is a man between 65 and 80 years old with COVID-19, enrolled during active disease.

This rearrangement joins TRBV3-1 (or the pseudogene TRBV3-2) to TRBJ2-2; D is perhaps TRBD1 (5 bases). With 2 bases removed from V and 7 bases from J, the gap between germline ends came to 14 bases. Germline lookup yields CDR1 LGHDT and CDR2 YNNKEL (reference sequence). The CDR3 contains 15 residues. CDR3 nucleotides: TGTGCCAGCAGCCAATGGGGCGTTAGTAGCGGGGAGCTGTTTTTT. Amino acids: CASSQWGVSSGELFF.

This clone appeared a single time. The rearrangement links TRBV5-1 to TRBJ1-3; 7 bases map to TRBD1. J lost 1 base, V lost 4 bases, and 5 bases had no gene match. The CDR3 loop spans 15 amino acids. The germline CDR1 and CDR2 sequences are SGHRS and YFSETQ. The CDR3 nucleotides read TGCGCCAGCAGCAAGCAGGGACAGTCTGGAAACACCATATATTTT. Translated, it gives CASSKQGQSGNTIYF.

This chain's CDR3 is CAWSHGYSNQPQHF. The CDR3 DNA follows: TGTGCCTGGAGTCACGGGTACAGCAATCAGCCCCAGCATTTT. V is TRBV30 and J is TRBJ1-5; the D is unclear. Germline assignment: CDR1 GTSNPN and CDR2 SVGIG (reference sequence). The germline V and J ends were trimmed by 2 bases and 1 base, with 9 bases remaining between them. CDR3 length: 14 amino acids.

This clone has just a few counts. The chain employs TRBV29-1 and TRBJ1-1; D is uncertain. This CDR3 is built from 15 residues. The V end lost 7 bases, the J end lost 0 bases, and 18 bases lay between the germline ends. The germline gives CDR1 SQVTM, CDR2 ANQGSEA. The CDR3 is CSGQAGWGMNTEAFF. CDR3 DNA: TGCAGCGGCCAGGCGGGGTGGGGAATGAACACTGAAGCTTTCTTT. The whole variable domain, filled in from reference TRBV29-1 and TRBJ1-1, reads SAVISQKPSRDICQRGTSLTIQCQVDSQVTMMFWYRQQPGQSLTLIATANQGSEATYESGFVIDKFPISRPNLTFSTLTVSNMSPEDSSIYLCSGQAGWGMNTEAFFGQGTRLTVV.

This clone was seen many times. This rearrangement joins TRBV7-8 to TRBJ1-4; the D gene is possibly TRBD1 (6 bases). CDR1 and CDR2 (germline): SGHVS, FQNEAQ. The CDR3 loop spans 16 amino acids. The V gene lost 5 bases and the J gene lost 1 base, with 14 bases spanning the gap. This CDR3 is CASSPLWGLTNEKLFF. The CDR3 DNA reads as TGTGCCAGCAGCCCCCTCTGGGGGCTAACTAATGAAAAACTGTTTTTT.

This sequence joins TRBV28 and TRBJ2-5; 7 bases line up with TRBD2. The ends lost 7 bases at V and 3 bases at J; junction bases unmatched: 5. The V gene's germline CDR1 is MDHEN and CDR2 SYDVKM. This CDR3 is 13 amino acids long. The DNA for the CDR3 is TGTGCCAGCAATGGGGCGGGAGAAGAGACCCAGTACTTC. Its translation is CASNGAGEETQYF. The full variable domain, rest sourced from reference TRBV28 and TRBJ2-5, is DVKVTQSSRYLVKRTGEKVFLECVQDMDHENMFWYRQDPGLGLRLIYFSYDVKMKEKGDIPEGYSVSREKKERFSLILESASTNQTSMYLCASNGAGEETQYFGPGTRLLVL.

The V call is TRBV21-1, the J call TRBJ2-7; TRBD1 is taken as the D call from the table, unchecked against the DNA. TRBV21-1 is recorded as a pseudogene. The CDR3 consists of 18 residues. The DNA for the CDR3 is TGTGCCAGCAGCAATAGGACACGTTCGGGACACTTTAACTACGAGCAGTACTTC. It encodes CASSNRTRSGHFNYEQYF.

The chain recombines TRBV4-1 with TRBJ2-4, with a tentative D call TRBD1 (6 bases). The V end lost 1 base, the J end lost 7 bases, and 11 bases lay between the germline ends. The CDR3 totals 14 residues. Germline CDR1 and CDR2: MGHRA and YSYEKL. The CDR3 spells CASSQGGRLNIQYF. In nucleotides, the CDR3 is TGCGCCAGCAGCCAAGGGGGGCGGTTGAACATTCAGTACTTC.

This sequence joins TRBV6-5 and TRBJ1-2; TRBD1 matches 7 bases. CDR3 size: 15 residues. J was trimmed by 4 bases and V by 0 bases; bases with no gene match: 5. Per germline, CDR1 MNHEY and CDR2 SVGAGI. CDR3 sequence (DNA): TGTGCCAGCAGTTACTCTGGACAGGCCATCTATGGCTACACCTTC. Protein sequence: CASSYSGQAIYGYTF.

V is TRBV27 and J is TRBJ2-1, with D uncertain. The CDR3 contains 13 residues. V lost 0 bases and J 10 bases, leaving 10 bases between the germline ends. Germline V lookup: CDR1 MNHEY, CDR2 SMNVEV (reference sequence). In DNA, the CDR3 is TGTGCCAGCAGTTTATCGAGACCGAGGGAGCAGTTCTTC. Translation gives CASSLSRPREQFF.

V and J are TRBV6-2 or TRBV6-3 and TRBJ1-1; possibly TRBD1 for D (5 bases). There are 13 residues in the CDR3. Trimming took off 6 bases at V and 5 bases at J, with 13 bases between the two ends. Germline CDR1 is MNHEY and CDR2 is SVGEGT. CDR3 region: CASSRERGTEAFF. The CDR3, as DNA: TGTGCCAGCAGCCGCGAGCGGGGGACTGAAGCTTTCTTT.

The chain carries TRBV4-3 and TRBJ1-2, with 7 bases aligning to TRBD1. Germline lookup yields CDR1 LGHNA and CDR2 YSLEER. V shed 1 base and J 6 bases; nucleotides not matched to a gene: 11. The CDR3 has 16 residues. CDR3 amino acids: CASSQVQDRVSHGYTF. In DNA form, the CDR3 reads TGCGCCAGCAGCCAAGTGCAAGACAGGGTGTCACATGGCTACACCTTC.

The V call is TRBV7-6, the J call TRBJ2-6; 9 positions agree with TRBD1. V gave up 4 bases and J gave up 3 bases; unmatched junction bases: 13. Germline CDR1 reads SGHVS; CDR2 reads FNYEAQ. CDR3 length: 19 amino acids. The CDR3 protein is CASSSDPGTGFGGANVLTF. CDR3 nucleotides: TGTGCCAGCAGCTCTGACCCCGGGACAGGGTTCGGTGGGGCCAACGTCCTGACTTTC.

This clone was found once. This chain joins TRBV19 and TRBJ1-5; D gene ambiguous. Looked up from germline, CDR1 is LNHDA and CDR2 is SQIVND (reference sequence). The CDR3 has 13 residues. V was pared by 1 base and J by 2 bases, with 3 bases between. The CDR3 spells CASSIGGNQPQHF. The CDR3 bases are TGTGCCAGTAGTATAGGAGGCAATCAGCCCCAGCATTTT.

This clone turned up a few times. V usage is TRBV7-9 and J usage is TRBJ2-3; 9 bases match TRBD1. Germline values: CDR1 SEHNR, CDR2 FQNEAQ (reference sequence). V was pared by 3 bases and J by 0 bases, with 7 bases of the junction left unmatched. The CDR3 totals 17 residues. In DNA, the CDR3 is TGTGCCAGCAGCTTGGGGACAGGGCCGACTAGCACAGATACGCAGTATTTT. It encodes CASSLGTGPTSTDTQYF.

The chain has TRBV15 and TRBJ2-3, with D tentatively TRBD2 (5 bases). Trimming pared 1 base from V and 2 bases from J, leaving 10 bases between. The V gene's germline CDR1 is LNHNV and CDR2 YYDKDF (reference sequence). The CDR3 covers 15 residues. CDR3 in amino acids: CATSRGGQSTDTQYF. CDR3 nucleotide sequence: TGTGCCACCAGCAGAGGAGGGCAGTCCACAGATACGCAGTATTTT. The full variable domain, its missing parts supplied by reference TRBV15 and TRBJ2-3, is DAMVIQNPRYQVTQFGKPVTLSCSQTLNHNVMYWYQQKSSQAPKLLFHYYDKDFNNEADTPDNFQSRRPNTSFCFLDIRSPGLGDTAMYLCATSRGGQSTDTQYFGPGTRLTVL.